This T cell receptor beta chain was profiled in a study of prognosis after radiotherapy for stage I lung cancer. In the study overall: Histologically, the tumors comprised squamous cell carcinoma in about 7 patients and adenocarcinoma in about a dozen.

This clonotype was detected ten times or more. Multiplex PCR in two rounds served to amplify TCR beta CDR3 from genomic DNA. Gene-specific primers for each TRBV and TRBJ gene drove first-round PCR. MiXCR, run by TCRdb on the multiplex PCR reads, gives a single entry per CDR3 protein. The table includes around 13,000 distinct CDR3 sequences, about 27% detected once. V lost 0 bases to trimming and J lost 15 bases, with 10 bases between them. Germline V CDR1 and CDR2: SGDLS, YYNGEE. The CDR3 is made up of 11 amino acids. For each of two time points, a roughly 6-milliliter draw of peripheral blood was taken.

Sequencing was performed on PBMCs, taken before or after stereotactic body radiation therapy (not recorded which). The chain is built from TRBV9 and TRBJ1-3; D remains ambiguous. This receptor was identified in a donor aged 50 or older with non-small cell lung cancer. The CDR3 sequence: CASSVGGPQYF. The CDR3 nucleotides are TGTGCCAGCAGCGTAGGTGGTCCACAATATTTT.